The entry that follows covers one T cell receptor beta chain sequence. Its antigen is not identified. Per the germline V gene, CDR1 is SNHLY and CDR2 is FYNNEI. The CDR3 is made up of 13 amino acids. The V gene lost 5 bases and the J gene lost 5 bases, with 12 bases spanning the gap. This sample was taken from a study of shared clonotypes between healthy human individuals. Whole-study results and caveats: Sharing across a few donors was seen in roughly 5% of naive CD4 clonotypes. Represented diversity, genetic and exposure-history alike, was limited by few donors. When compared with the clonotypes that were shared by all four sorted-subset donors, the non-shared clonotypes turned out to have lower generation probabilities.

Profiling relied on immunoSEQ multiplex PCR, and the TCRdb table lists in-frame clones only, not all of them. The sample contains a few million clones, just under 95% of which appear only once. The sequenced sample was naive CD4+ T cells from PBMCs. Described subset: CD45RA+ positively selected. This chain connects TRBV2 to TRBJ2-5; D remains ambiguous. This sequence was found in a man younger than 35 in good health. Some clones in this sample may be carry-over from other donors' samples. DNA for the CDR3: TGTGCCAGCAGTAATTATATGGGGGAGACCCAGTACTTC. Translating it yields CASSNYMGETQYF.